This TCR beta chain was identified in a study of cytomegalovirus exposure and HLA in healthy donors. This CDR3 is built from 15 residues. Per the germline V gene, CDR1 is MDHEN and CDR2 is SYDVKM. V gave up 8 bases and J gave up 9 bases; unmatched junction bases: 16. PCR used 60 Vbeta primers and 13 Jbeta primers. The assay was immunoSEQ multiplex PCR, and TCRdb's table has in-frame clones only and misses some. The repertoire holds approximately 110,000 clones, with approximately 80% as singletons. This clone was observed a few times. The rearrangement joins TRBV28 to TRBJ2-1; 7 positions agree with TRBD2. The material sequenced was PBMCs. This clonotype was sampled from a woman between 40 and 50 years old in good health and CMV-seropositive. CDR3 in amino acids: CASFRDGGSGGEQFF. CDR3 in DNA: TGTGCCAGCTTCCGCGATGGCGGGAGTGGGGGTGAGCAGTTCTTC.